Listed here is a single T cell receptor (beta chain). Its target is unknown. This clone may be a read error of a much larger clone one base away. The authors ran a second PCR of about 7 to 12 cycles using a sample-barcoded 5' primer and a J-beta primer mix. Every cDNA was tagged by a template-switch adaptor with 12 random nucleotides. Each CDR3 protein is one row after TCRdb ran MiXCR on the 5' RACE reads. The data contain approximately 730,000 distinct CDR3 sequences, roughly 41% of them singletons. The V end lost 1 base, the J end lost 2 bases, and 4 bases lay between the germline ends. This CDR3 has 13 amino acids. Germline V gene data show CDR1 as SGHTA and CDR2 as FQGNSA. The sample originates from a study of blood T cells in healthy people across ages. Overall study findings and caveats: In older individuals, TCR beta diversity per million T cells was lower, falling roughly linearly with age. Long-lived donors exceeded aged donors in naive CD4+ cells and diversity.

Donors ranged from roughly 6 to 90 years old and were healthy Caucasians in Russia. The V gene is TRBV7-2, the J gene TRBJ2-3; no definite D call. This clonotype was obtained from a woman in her sixties or seventies in good health. The sample was blood. The CDR3, as DNA: TGTGCCAGCAGCTTAGTTCACACAGATACGCAGTATTTT. This codes for CASSLVHTDTQYF.